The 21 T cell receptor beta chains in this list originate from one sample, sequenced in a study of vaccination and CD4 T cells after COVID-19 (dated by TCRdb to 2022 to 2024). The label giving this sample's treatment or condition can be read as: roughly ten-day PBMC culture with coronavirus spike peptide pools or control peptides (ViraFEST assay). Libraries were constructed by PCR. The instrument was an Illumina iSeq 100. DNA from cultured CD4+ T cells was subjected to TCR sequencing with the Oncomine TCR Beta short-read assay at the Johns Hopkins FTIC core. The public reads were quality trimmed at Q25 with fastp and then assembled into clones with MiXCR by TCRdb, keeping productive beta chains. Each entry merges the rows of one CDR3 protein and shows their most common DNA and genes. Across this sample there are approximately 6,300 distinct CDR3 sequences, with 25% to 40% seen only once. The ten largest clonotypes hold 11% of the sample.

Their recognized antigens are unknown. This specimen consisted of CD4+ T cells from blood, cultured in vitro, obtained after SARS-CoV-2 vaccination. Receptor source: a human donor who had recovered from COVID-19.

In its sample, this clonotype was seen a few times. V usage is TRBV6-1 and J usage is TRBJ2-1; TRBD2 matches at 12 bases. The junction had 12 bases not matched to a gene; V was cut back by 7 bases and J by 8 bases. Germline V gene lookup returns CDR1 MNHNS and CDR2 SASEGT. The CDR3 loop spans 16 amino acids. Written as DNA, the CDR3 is TGTGCCAGCATAATACTAGCGGGAGGTGCGGGCGATGAGCAGTTCTTC. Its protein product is CASIILAGGAGDEQFF.

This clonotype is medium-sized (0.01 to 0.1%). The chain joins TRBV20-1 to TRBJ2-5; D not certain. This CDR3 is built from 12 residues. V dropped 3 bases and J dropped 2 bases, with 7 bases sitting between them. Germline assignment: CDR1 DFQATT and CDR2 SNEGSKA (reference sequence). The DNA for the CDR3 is TGCAGTGCTAGCGAACAGCAAGAGACCCAGTACTTC. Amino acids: CSASEQQETQYF.

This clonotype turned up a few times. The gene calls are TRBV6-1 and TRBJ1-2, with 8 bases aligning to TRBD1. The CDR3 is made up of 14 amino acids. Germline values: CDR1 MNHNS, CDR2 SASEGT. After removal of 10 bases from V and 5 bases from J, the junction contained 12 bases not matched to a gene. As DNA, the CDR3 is TGTGCCACCAACCGGGCAGGGGGCGTTTATGGCTACACCTTC. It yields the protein CATNRAGGVYGYTF.

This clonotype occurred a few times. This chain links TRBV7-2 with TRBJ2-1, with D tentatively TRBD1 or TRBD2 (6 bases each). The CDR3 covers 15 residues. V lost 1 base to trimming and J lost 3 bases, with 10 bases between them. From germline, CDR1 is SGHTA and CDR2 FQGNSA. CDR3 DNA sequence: TGTGCCAGCAGCTTAGTCGGGGGCTTCTACAATGAGCAGTTCTTC. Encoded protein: CASSLVGGFYNEQFF.

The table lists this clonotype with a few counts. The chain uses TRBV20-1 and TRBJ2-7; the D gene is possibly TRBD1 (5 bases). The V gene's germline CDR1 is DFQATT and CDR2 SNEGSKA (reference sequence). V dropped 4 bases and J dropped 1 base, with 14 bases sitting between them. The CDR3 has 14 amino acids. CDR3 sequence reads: CSAKRQPLSYEQYF. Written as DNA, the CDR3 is TGCAGTGCTAAAAGACAGCCCCTGTCCTACGAGCAGTACTTC.

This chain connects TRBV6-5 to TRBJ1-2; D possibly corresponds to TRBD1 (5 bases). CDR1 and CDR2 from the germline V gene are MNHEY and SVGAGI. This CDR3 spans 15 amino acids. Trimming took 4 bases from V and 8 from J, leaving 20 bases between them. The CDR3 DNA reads TGTGCCAGCAGTTCTACGGGACGGACGATGAGCGGCTACACCTTC. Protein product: CASSSTGRTMSGYTF.

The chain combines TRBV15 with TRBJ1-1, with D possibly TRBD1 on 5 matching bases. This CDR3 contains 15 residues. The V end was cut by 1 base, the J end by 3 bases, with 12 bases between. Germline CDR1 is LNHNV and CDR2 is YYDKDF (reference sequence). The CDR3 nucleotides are TGTGCCACCAGCAGAGTGGGGGTTGGGGACACTGAAGCTTTCTTT. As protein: CATSRVGVGDTEAFF.

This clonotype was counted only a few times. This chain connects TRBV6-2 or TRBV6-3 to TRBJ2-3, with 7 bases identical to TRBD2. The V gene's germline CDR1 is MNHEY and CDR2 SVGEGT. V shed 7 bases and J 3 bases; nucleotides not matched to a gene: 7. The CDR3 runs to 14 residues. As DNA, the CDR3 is TGTGCCAGCATTCCCAGCGGGACGACAGATACGCAGTATTTT. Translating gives CASIPSGTTDTQYF.

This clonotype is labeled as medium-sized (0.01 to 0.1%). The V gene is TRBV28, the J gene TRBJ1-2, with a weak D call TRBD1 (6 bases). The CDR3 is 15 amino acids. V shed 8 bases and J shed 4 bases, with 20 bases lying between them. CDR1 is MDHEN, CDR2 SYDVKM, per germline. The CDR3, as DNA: TGTGCCAGCCGGGGCCGGACAGAAACTATCTATGGCTACACCTTC. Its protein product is CASRGRTETIYGYTF.

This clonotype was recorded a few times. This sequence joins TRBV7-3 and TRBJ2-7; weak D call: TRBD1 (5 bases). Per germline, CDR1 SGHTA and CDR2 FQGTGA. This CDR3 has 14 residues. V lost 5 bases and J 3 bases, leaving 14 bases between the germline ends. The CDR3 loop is CASSQAGQSYEQYF. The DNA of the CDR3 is TGTGCCAGCAGCCAGGCAGGGCAGAGCTACGAGCAGTACTTC.

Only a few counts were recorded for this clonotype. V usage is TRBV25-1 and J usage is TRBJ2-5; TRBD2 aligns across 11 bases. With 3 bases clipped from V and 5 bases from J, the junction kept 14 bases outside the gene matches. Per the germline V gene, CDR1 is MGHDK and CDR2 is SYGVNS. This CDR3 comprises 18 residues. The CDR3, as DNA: TGTGCCAGCAGTGATCCCACTCCGGGACTAGCGGCGGGGGAGACCCAGTACTTC. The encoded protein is CASSDPTPGLAAGETQYF.

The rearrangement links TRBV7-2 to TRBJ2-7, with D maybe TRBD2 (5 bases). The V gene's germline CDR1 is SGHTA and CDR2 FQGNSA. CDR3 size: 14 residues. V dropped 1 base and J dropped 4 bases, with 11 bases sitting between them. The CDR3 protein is CASSLGVTRYEQYF. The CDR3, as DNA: TGTGCCAGCAGCTTAGGGGTAACTAGGTACGAGCAGTACTTC.

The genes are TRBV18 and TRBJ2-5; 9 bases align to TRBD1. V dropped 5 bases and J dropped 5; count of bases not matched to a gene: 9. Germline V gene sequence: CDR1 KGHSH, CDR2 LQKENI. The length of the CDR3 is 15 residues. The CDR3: CASSSGTGSGETQYF. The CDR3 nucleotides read TGTGCCAGCTCATCCGGGACAGGGTCAGGGGAGACCCAGTACTTC. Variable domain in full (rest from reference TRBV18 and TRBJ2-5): NAGVMQNPRHLVRRRGQEARLRCSPMKGHSHVYWYRQLPEEGLKFMVYLQKENIIDESGMPKERFSAEFPKEGPSILRIQQVVRGDSAAYFCASSSGTGSGETQYFGPGTRLLVL.

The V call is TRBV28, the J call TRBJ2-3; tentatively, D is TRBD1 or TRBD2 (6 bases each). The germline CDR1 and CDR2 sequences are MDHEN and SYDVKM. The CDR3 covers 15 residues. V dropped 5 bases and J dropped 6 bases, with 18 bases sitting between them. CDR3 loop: CASSRRGGPADTQYF. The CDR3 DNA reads TGTGCCAGCAGTCGGCGTGGGGGGCCAGCGGATACGCAGTATTTT.

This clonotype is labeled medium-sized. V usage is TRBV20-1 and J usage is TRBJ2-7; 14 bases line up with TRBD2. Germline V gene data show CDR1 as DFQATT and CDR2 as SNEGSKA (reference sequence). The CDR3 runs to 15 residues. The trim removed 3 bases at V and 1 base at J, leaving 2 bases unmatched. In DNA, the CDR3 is TGCAGTGCTAGCGGGACTAGCGGGAGTTCCTACGAGCAGTACTTC. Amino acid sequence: CSASGTSGSSYEQYF.

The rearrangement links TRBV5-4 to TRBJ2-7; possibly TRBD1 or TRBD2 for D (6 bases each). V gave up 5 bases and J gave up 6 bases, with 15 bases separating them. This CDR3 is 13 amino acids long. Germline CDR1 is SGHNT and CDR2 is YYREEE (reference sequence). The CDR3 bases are TGTGCCAGCAGTGGGGCAGGGGAGGCCGAGCAGTACTTC. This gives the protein CASSGAGEAEQYF.

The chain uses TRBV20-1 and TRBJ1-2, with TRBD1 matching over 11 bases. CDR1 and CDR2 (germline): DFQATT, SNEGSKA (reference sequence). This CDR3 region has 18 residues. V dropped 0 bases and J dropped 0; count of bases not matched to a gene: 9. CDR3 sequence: CSARDGGTGGIANYGYTF. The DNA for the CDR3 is TGCAGTGCTAGAGATGGGGGGACAGGGGGGATAGCTAACTATGGCTACACCTTC.

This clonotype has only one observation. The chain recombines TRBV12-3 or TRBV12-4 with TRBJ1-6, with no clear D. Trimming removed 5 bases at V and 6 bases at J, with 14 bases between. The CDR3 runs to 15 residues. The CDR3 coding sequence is TGTGCCAGCAGTCGGGCCTCCAGAGGTAATTCACCCCTCCACTTT. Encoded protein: CASSRASRGNSPLHF.

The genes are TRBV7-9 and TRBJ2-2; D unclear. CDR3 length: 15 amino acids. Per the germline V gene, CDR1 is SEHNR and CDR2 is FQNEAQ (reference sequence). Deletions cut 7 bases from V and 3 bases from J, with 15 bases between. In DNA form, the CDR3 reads TGTGCCAGCACACTACGAGGTGGGGACACCGGGGAGCTGTTTTTT. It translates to CASTLRGGDTGELFF.

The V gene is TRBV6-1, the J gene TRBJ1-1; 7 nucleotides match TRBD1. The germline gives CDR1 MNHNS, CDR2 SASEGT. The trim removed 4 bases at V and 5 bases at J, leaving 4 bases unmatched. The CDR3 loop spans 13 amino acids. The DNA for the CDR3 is TGTGCCAGCAGTGCGACAGGGAAGACTGAAGCTTTCTTT. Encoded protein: CASSATGKTEAFF.

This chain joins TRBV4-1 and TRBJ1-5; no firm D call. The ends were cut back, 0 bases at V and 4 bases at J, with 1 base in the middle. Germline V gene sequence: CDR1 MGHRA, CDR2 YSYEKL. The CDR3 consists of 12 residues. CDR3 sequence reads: CASSQENQPQHF. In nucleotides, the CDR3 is TGCGCCAGCAGCCAAGAGAATCAGCCCCAGCATTTT.